The TCR beta chain described here comes from a study of blood T cell repertoires in COVID-19. Background on the study: Material from acute and convalescent COVID-19 was sourced from the United States, Italy and Spain. T cells, B-cell-depleted T cells, or PBMCs provided the cDNA or gDNA that served as material.

Germline lookup yields CDR1 LNHDA and CDR2 SQIVND (reference sequence). The CDR3 covers 15 residues. Trimming pared 1 base from V and 2 bases from J, leaving 9 bases between. TCRdb's copy holds only in-frame clones and misses some; the assay was immunoSEQ multiplex PCR. The sample consists of approximately 300,000 clones, roughly 83% of them appearing once. Specimen: peripheral blood. The receptor's source is a woman aged 50 to 60 with acute or convalescent COVID-19. This rearrangement joins TRBV19 to TRBJ1-5, with no clear D. DNA for the CDR3: TGTGCCAGTAGTATAGTTGTCACTGGCAATCAGCCCCAGCATTTT. This encodes CASSIVVTGNQPQHF.